Presented here are 15 T cell receptor beta chains from one specimen sequenced in a study of cytomegalovirus exposure and HLA in healthy donors. Primers for the PCR totalled 60 Vbeta and 13 Jbeta. Only in-frame clones appear in the TCRdb table, and some are missing; sequencing was by immunoSEQ multiplex PCR. This sample has roughly 190,000 clones, with roughly four fifths found just once. The sequenced material came from PBMCs. The receptors were gathered from a woman aged 45-59 years in good health and CMV-seropositive.

The J gene is TRBJ1-2, the V gene TRBV5-1; D is unclear. Germline CDR1 SGHRS, CDR2 YFSETQ. Trimming shortened V by 1 base and J by 12 bases, and 13 bases separated the two germline ends. CDR3 length: 12 amino acids. CDR3 sequence reads: CASSLFGVEDTF. CDR3 nucleotide sequence: TGCGCCAGCAGCTTGTTCGGGGTTGAGGACACCTTC.

The chain combines TRBV19 with TRBJ2-3; 14 bases line up with TRBD2. The CDR3 has 19 residues. Trimming at V came to 6 bases and at J to 1 base, leaving 12 bases not matched to a gene. The germline V gene has CDR1 LNHDA and CDR2 SQIVND (reference sequence). The CDR3 is CASSIVGLAGALGTDTQYF. DNA for the CDR3: TGTGCCAGTAGCATCGTGGGACTAGCGGGGGCCCTTGGCACAGATACGCAGTATTTT.

The CDR3 here is CASSPNLDDSYLLHF. The CDR3 region has the DNA TGCGCCAGCAGCCCGAACCTGGACGACAGTTATCTGCTCCACTTT. V and J are TRBV4-3 and TRBJ1-6; a weak D match, TRBD1 (5 bases). The CDR3 length is 15 residues. Trimming removed 4 bases from V and 16 bases from J, with 23 bases in between. Germline values: CDR1 LGHNA, CDR2 YSLEER.

V and J are TRBV7-9 and TRBJ2-1, with D perhaps matching TRBD1 (6 bases). The CDR3 runs 16 residues. Trimming pared 2 bases from V and 0 bases from J, leaving 11 bases between. Germline CDR1 is SEHNR and CDR2 is FQNEAQ (reference sequence). CDR3: CASSLTGHGSYNEQFF. In DNA form, the CDR3 reads TGTGCCAGCAGCTTAACGGGACACGGCTCCTACAATGAGCAGTTCTTC. The variable domain in full, completed from reference TRBV7-9 and TRBJ2-1, reads DTGVSQNPRHKITKRGQNVTFRCDPISEHNRLYWYRQTLGQGPEFLTYFQNEAQLEKSRLLSDRFSAERPKGSFSTLEIQRTEQGDSAMYLCASSLTGHGSYNEQFFGPGTRLTVL.

The J gene is TRBJ1-2, the V gene TRBV4-2; no clear D. Trimming shortened V by 1 base and J by 0 bases, and 15 bases separated the two germline ends. The V gene's germline CDR1 is LGHNA and CDR2 YNFKEQ. This CDR3 spans 17 amino acids. The CDR3: CASSQAAGVTSNYGYTF. DNA of the CDR3: TGTGCCAGCAGCCAAGCGGCAGGCGTAACCTCTAACTATGGCTACACCTTC.

This clone occurred once. The chain recombines TRBV13 with TRBJ2-2; 7 nucleotides align to TRBD1. The CDR3 spans 14 residues. Germline V gives CDR1 PRHDT, CDR2 FYEKMQ (reference sequence). Trimming cost V 8 bases and J 1 base; bases outside gene matches: 4. CDR3 region: CASRQGLNTGELFF. DNA of the CDR3: TGTGCCAGCCGACAGGGATTGAACACCGGGGAGCTGTTTTTT.

Here the CDR3 reads CAISEAGVGRGYGYTF. The CDR3 nucleotides are TGTGCCATCAGTGAGGCAGGAGTGGGTAGGGGATATGGCTACACCTTC. V gene TRBV10-3 combines with J gene TRBJ1-2; a possible D gene is TRBD1 (5 bases). V was pared by 2 bases and J by 5 bases, with 18 bases between. The germline CDR1 and CDR2 sequences are ENHRY and SYGVKD. The CDR3 is made up of 16 amino acids.

The chain joins TRBV5-1 to TRBJ2-3; maybe TRBD2 (5 bases). V shed 4 bases and J shed 5 bases, with 14 bases lying between them. Germline V gene data show CDR1 as SGHRS and CDR2 as YFSETQ. CDR3 length: 14 amino acids. CDR3 DNA sequence: TGCGCCAGCAGCCAGGACTGGCCGCGAGATACGCAGTATTTT. It specifies CASSQDWPRDTQYF.

In DNA form, the CDR3 reads TGTGCCAGCACCGGGACAGGAGGGGGCTATGGCTACACCTTC. Translated: CASTGTGGGYGYTF. The V gene is TRBV9, the J gene TRBJ1-2, with 8 bases that match TRBD1. The CDR3 extends over 14 amino acids. Germline V gives CDR1 SGDLS, CDR2 YYNGEE. V shed 6 bases, J shed 4 bases, and the junction held 8 bases outside the gene matches.

This chain joins TRBV29-1 and TRBJ1-1; D is possibly TRBD1 (5 bases). Per germline, CDR1 SQVTM and CDR2 ANQGSEA. This CDR3 has 10 residues. Deletions cut 4 bases from V and 6 bases from J, with 6 bases between. The CDR3 nucleotides read TGCAGCGTTGGGGGGGCTGAAGCTTTCTTT. Its protein product is CSVGGAEAFF.

The rearrangement links TRBV7-2 to TRBJ2-3; TRBD1 aligns across 10 bases. The CDR3 length is 17 residues. Losses at the gene ends were 1 base for V and 4 bases for J; bases not matched to a gene: 8. CDR1 is SGHTA, CDR2 FQGNSA, per germline. The chain's CDR3 is CASSLDRTGGGSDTQYF. CDR3 nucleotides: TGTGCCAGCAGCTTAGATAGGACAGGGGGGGGTTCAGATACGCAGTATTTT.

The V gene is TRBV6-1, the J gene TRBJ1-1, with D perhaps TRBD1 (6 bases). Germline V gene sequence: CDR1 MNHNS, CDR2 SASEGT. CDR3 length: 13 amino acids. V was pared by 6 bases and J by 1 base, with 9 bases between. CDR3 bases: TGTGCCAGCAGGCCGGACAGGAACACTGAAGCTTTCTTT. It translates to CASRPDRNTEAFF.

The chain carries TRBV5-4 and TRBJ2-1; 8 bases are a match to TRBD1. Germline V gene sequence: CDR1 SGHNT, CDR2 YYREEE (reference sequence). J lost 7 bases, V lost 6 bases, and 9 bases had no gene match. This CDR3 has 14 residues. As DNA, the CDR3 is TGTGCCAGCAACCGATTCCGGGACAGGAATGAGCAGTTCTTC. It is translated as CASNRFRDRNEQFF.

The chain recombines TRBV5-4 with TRBJ2-1; TRBD1 is a possible D gene (6 bases). CDR1 SGHNT and CDR2 YYREEE come from the germline V gene (reference sequence). Trimming cost V 2 bases and J 6 bases, with 15 bases left between them. CDR3 size: 15 residues. CDR3 bases: TGTGCCAGCAGCTTACTACAGGGATCTCGCAATGAGCAGTTCTTC. Encoded protein: CASSLLQGSRNEQFF.

CDR3 sequence: CASSPSGGHEQYF. CDR3 nucleotide sequence: TGTGCCAGCAGCCCCTCGGGGGGACACGAGCAGTACTTC. The J gene is TRBJ2-7, the V gene TRBV5-5, with TRBD2 identical over 7 bases. Germline V gene data show CDR1 as SGHKS and CDR2 as YYEKEE (reference sequence). This CDR3 spans 13 amino acids. V lost 4 bases to trimming and J lost 5 bases; unmatched junction nucleotides: 6.